The text below deals with one T cell receptor (beta chain). The germline V and J ends were trimmed by 3 bases and 2 bases, with 7 bases remaining between them. The CDR3 has 14 residues. Germline CDR1 is MNHEY and CDR2 is SMNVEV (reference sequence). This sample stems from a study of blood T cell repertoires in COVID-19. Study overall: Italy, Spain and the United States were the sources of the convalescent and acute COVID-19 samples.

Original methodology: Amplifying reference gene primers gave estimates of nucleated cell counts. TCRdb's table, derived via immunoSEQ multiplex PCR, lists solely in-frame clones and lacks some. V, J and clone size derive from that table, while D and trimming were established from the DNA sequence. The table has some 180,000 clones, 70% to 90% seen once. This rearrangement joins TRBV27 to TRBJ1-4; D is undetermined. The sample was peripheral blood. The source is a man aged 60-69 years with active or convalescent COVID-19. The chain's CDR3 is CASSFGVTNEKLFF. For the CDR3, the DNA is TGTGCCAGCAGTTTCGGGGTTACTAATGAAAAACTGTTTTTT.